This T cell receptor (beta chain) was retrieved from a study of blood T cell repertoires in COVID-19. Study summary: Acute and convalescent COVID-19 samples came from the United States, Italy and Spain. T cells, B-cell-depleted T cells, or PBMCs provided the cDNA or gDNA that served as material.

This clone was detected once. How the authors handled the data: Nucleated cell number was recorded as an estimate derived from reference gene primer amplification. The assay was immunoSEQ multiplex PCR, and TCRdb's table has in-frame clones only and misses some. From that table come the V and J calls and clone size; the DNA was used to work out D and trimming. Seen here are more than 45,000 clones, under 85% observed once, and the top ten hold roughly 17%. The CDR3 runs to 15 residues. Looked up from germline, CDR1 is MNHNY and CDR2 is SVGAGI (reference sequence). V lost 2 bases, J lost 3 bases, and 6 bases stayed unmatched.

V and J are TRBV6-6 and TRBJ1-1, with 7 bases that match TRBD1. Source material: peripheral blood. This receptor was taken from a man aged 35-49 years with acute or convalescent COVID-19. This chain's CDR3 is CASSYGRDRDTEAFF. CDR3 DNA: TGTGCCAGCAGTTACGGGAGAGACAGGGACACTGAAGCTTTCTTT.